Included here is one TCR beta chain sequence, with context. The authors' processing: By means of reference gene primer amplification, nucleated cell counts were estimated. The table came from immunoSEQ multiplex PCR; TCRdb's copy has only in-frame clones and leaves some out. The V and J calls and the clone size are those of that table, but D and trimming were determined from the DNA. Counted here are 160,000 or so clones, 80% to 90% occurring once; the ten biggest clones make up 15%. The data were taken from a study of blood T cell repertoires in COVID-19. Study-wide context: Spain, Italy and the United States supplied samples that represented acute and convalescent COVID-19. PBMCs, B-cell-depleted T cells, or T cells provided the cDNA or gDNA that made up the material.

The CDR3 covers 14 residues. Per germline, CDR1 SGHRS and CDR2 YFSETQ. Trimming shortened V by 7 bases and J by 6 bases, and 17 bases separated the two germline ends. Sequencing was done on a sample of peripheral blood. The J gene is TRBJ2-1, the V gene TRBV5-1; the D is unclear. The sequence was collected from a woman aged 40 to 50 with acute or convalescent COVID-19. CDR3 sequence: CASYFASSSNEQFF. The CDR3 DNA sequence: TGCGCCAGCTATTTCGCAAGTAGTAGCAATGAGCAGTTCTTC.